This paragraph covers one T cell receptor (beta chain) sequence. This sample was taken from a study of blood T cell repertoires in COVID-19. Study processing details: It was from reference gene primer amplification that nucleated cell counts were estimated. TCRdb's copy holds only in-frame clones and misses some; the assay was immunoSEQ multiplex PCR. Clone size and V and J calls were adopted from that table, with D and trimming inferred from the DNA. The profile shows about 82,000 clones, around four fifths of them singletons. The CDR3 has 13 amino acids. Germline V CDR1 and CDR2: SGHAT, FQNNGV. V lost 5 bases and J 4 bases, leaving 11 bases between the germline ends.

The source of this sequence is a man at least 80 years old with active or convalescent COVID-19. The rearrangement links TRBV11-2 to TRBJ1-1, with a weak D call TRBD1 (6 bases). Sequencing was carried out using peripheral blood. This CDR3 is CASSAQGSTEAFF. CDR3 in DNA: TGTGCCAGCAGCGCCCAGGGGAGCACTGAAGCTTTCTTT. Full variable domain (outside the CDR3, taken from reference TRBV11-2 and TRBJ1-1): EAGVAQSPRYKIIEKRQSVAFWCNPISGHATLYWYQQILGQGPKLLIQFQNNGVVDDSQLPKDRFSAERLKGVDSTLKIQPAKLEDSAVYLCASSAQGSTEAFFGQGTRLTVV.